Listed below are T cell receptor beta chains from one sample, sequenced in a study of T-cell memory formation after mild COVID-19. Using its own MiXCR run on the 5' RACE reads, TCRdb lists one record per CDR3 protein. The table includes 450,000 or so distinct CDR3 sequences, more than 20% detected once. The sequencing sample was made of PBMCs or a T cell subset sorted from them (not recorded which). These receptor sequences come from an adult woman who had mild COVID-19 (a few samples of this study predate the infection). Cell type and time point are not known. Both conserved end residues are part of each CDR3. The D gene is left open where the match is weak. Clone size appears in some rows only: once, few, many, or a class for an expanded clone.

D gene | J gene | V gene | clone size | CDR3 DNA | CDR3 protein
NA | TRBJ2-7 | TRBV18 | few | TGTGCCAGCTCACCTACTCAGTTTGGAAGCTCCTACGAGCAGTACTTC | CASSPTQFGSSYEQYF
NA | TRBJ2-7 | TRBV10-3 | few | TGTGCCAGTGGGGAGCCGGGACCACACTACGAGCAGTACTTC | CASGEPGPHYEQYF
NA | TRBJ2-7 | TRBV12-5 | NA | TGTGCTAGTGGTTTCGCCCAAAGGAAGCAGTACTTC | CASGFAQRKQYF
NA | TRBJ1-2 | TRBV7-9 | NA | TGTGCCAGCAGCCAAGAGGGCGCGCGCGGGGGTGGCTACACCTTC | CASSQEGARGGGYTF
NA | TRBJ1-1 | TRBV29-1 | few | TGCAGCGCACACACAGGGAGAAACACTGAAGCTTTCTTT | CSAHTGRNTEAFF
NA | TRBJ2-7 | TRBV15 | few | TGTGCCACCAGCCGAACCGCAGGGGTTCCCGAGCAGTACTTC | CATSRTAGVPEQYF
TRBD1 | TRBJ2-2 | TRBV7-6 | few | TGTGCCAGCAGCTTAGGAGGGGGCCGTGTGACCGGGGAGCTGTTTTTT | CASSLGGGRVTGELFF
NA | TRBJ1-6 | TRBV6-6 | few | TGTGCCAGCCTATGGGGGCTTAGTTCACCCCTCCACTTT | CASLWGLSSPLHF
TRBD2 | TRBJ2-7 | TRBV7-9 | NA | TGTGCCAGCAGCTTTGCTCTAGCGGGAGACCCCTACGAGCAGTACTTC | CASSFALAGDPYEQYF
TRBD1 | TRBJ1-6 | TRBV27 | few | TGTGCCAGCAGTTTATCTGGGACAGCCTTACTTAATTCACCCCTCCACTTT | CASSLSGTALLNSPLHF
NA | TRBJ2-7 | TRBV5-6 | NA | TGTGCCAGCATGCTCCCCCCCGGCTCCTACGAGCAGTACTTC | CASMLPPGSYEQYF
NA | TRBJ2-1 | TRBV7-9 | NA | TGTGCCAGCAGCTTAGGGGGCGAACTCAATGAGCAGTTCTTC | CASSLGGELNEQFF
TRBD2 | TRBJ2-5 | TRBV19 | few | TGTGCCAGTAGTCCTCGGGTAGCGGGGTACCAAGAGACCCAGTACTTC | CASSPRVAGYQETQYF
TRBD2 | TRBJ2-3 | TRBV4-3 | NA | TGCGCCAGCAGCCCTGGCCGTTCGGCGGGAGTACGAAGTACGCAGTATTTT | CASSPGRSAGVRSTQYF
NA | TRBJ1-1 | TRBV4-1 | NA | TGCGCCAGCAGCCAAGATCCCATGGAAGCTTTCTTT | CASSQDPMEAFF
NA | TRBJ2-3 | TRBV7-2 | NA | TGTGCCAGCAGCTTAGAAATGGGCGTAGATACGCAGTATTTT | CASSLEMGVDTQYF
NA | TRBJ2-7 | TRBV6-5 | few | TGTGCCAGCAGTTACGACGTGTTGGGTTACGAGCAGTACTTC | CASSYDVLGYEQYF
NA | TRBJ2-1 | TRBV20-1 | NA | TGCAGTGTTCAGACCGGGGGCTGGGAGATCTTC | CSVQTGGWEIF
TRBD2 | TRBJ2-1 | TRBV5-1 | few | TGCGCCAGCAGCTTGGCCGCGGGAGCGGGAACCCCCCATGAGCAGTTCTTC | CASSLAAGAGTPHEQFF
NA | TRBJ2-7 | TRBV5-1 | few | TGCGCCAGCAGCTCGGACCCAGAGGACAGAACCTCCTACGAGCAGTACTTC | CASSSDPEDRTSYEQYF
NA | TRBJ1-2 | TRBV5-1 | few | TGCGCCAGCTCCGAGGGGTACTATGGCTACACCTTC | CASSEGYYGYTF